This entry lists 16 T cell receptor beta chains sequenced from one sample in a study of blood T cell repertoires in COVID-19. Sequencing was performed with immunoSEQ multiplex PCR; in TCRdb, only in-frame clones are kept and a portion is missing. The sample lists approximately 210,000 clones, more than 80% occurring once. Sequencing was done on a sample of PBMCs or T cells enriched from blood (not recorded which). The receptors derive from a woman younger than 30 who had recovered from COVID-19.

The V gene is TRBV19, the J gene TRBJ2-3, with a tentative D call TRBD1 (5 bases). Trimming removed 1 base at V and 6 bases at J, with 11 bases between. Germline CDR1 reads LNHDA; CDR2 reads SQIVND (reference sequence). The CDR3 runs to 14 residues. The CDR3 bases are TGTGCCAGTAGTATAGTGCCAGGGCCTGATACGCAGTATTTT. Protein sequence: CASSIVPGPDTQYF.

The chain has TRBV11-1 and TRBJ2-1; perhaps TRBD1 as D (5 bases). Germline CDR1 is SGHAT and CDR2 is FQDESV (reference sequence). The CDR3 is made up of 15 amino acids. Deletions cut 6 bases from V and 1 base from J, with 13 bases between. This chain's CDR3 is CASSLDSLSYNEQFF. The CDR3 DNA follows: TGTGCCAGCAGTCTCGACAGTTTGTCCTACAATGAGCAGTTCTTC. The full variable domain, its missing parts supplied by reference TRBV11-1 and TRBJ2-1, is EAEVAQSPRYKITEKSQAVAFWCDPISGHATLYWYRQILGQGPELLVQFQDESVVDDSQLPKDRFSAERLKGVDSTLKIQPAELGDSAMYLCASSLDSLSYNEQFFGPGTRLTVL.

This chain uses TRBV18 with TRBJ2-1, with 7 nucleotides matching TRBD2. Germline V gene lookup returns CDR1 KGHSH and CDR2 LQKENI. This CDR3 comprises 16 residues. J was trimmed by 0 bases and V by 6 bases; bases with no gene match: 8. The CDR3 spells CASSPWGGSSYNEQFF. The CDR3 DNA is TGTGCCAGCTCGCCCTGGGGGGGAAGCTCCTACAATGAGCAGTTCTTC.

The chain couples TRBV11-3 to TRBJ2-2; D remains unclear. The CDR3 sequence is 15 residues long. CDR1 and CDR2 from the germline V gene are SGHNT and YENEEA. Trimming pared 5 bases from V and 1 base from J, leaving 11 bases between. CDR3 sequence (DNA): TGTGCCAGCAGCCGAACAGACCTGAACACCGGGGAGCTGTTTTTT. This sequence encodes CASSRTDLNTGELFF.

The chain has TRBV7-2 and TRBJ2-1; TRBD2 agrees at 10 bases. Germline V gene data show CDR1 as SGHTA and CDR2 as FQGNSA. V lost 3 bases and J lost 3; bases outside the gene matches: 2. This CDR3 is 15 amino acids long. The CDR3 region has the DNA TGTGCCAGCAGCTTTATAGCGGGGGGCTACAATGAGCAGTTCTTC. This gives the protein CASSFIAGGYNEQFF.

This chain uses TRBV18 with TRBJ2-1, with D perhaps TRBD1 (5 bases). CDR1 and CDR2 from the germline V gene are KGHSH and LQKENI. The ends were cut back, 2 bases at V and 5 bases at J, with 16 bases in the middle. This CDR3 comprises 16 residues. The CDR3 region is CASSPDWAGRNNEQFF. The DNA of the CDR3 is TGTGCCAGCTCACCAGATTGGGCAGGGCGAAACAATGAGCAGTTCTTC.

This clone is a singleton in its sample. The chain has TRBV27 and TRBJ2-7; 8 nucleotides align to TRBD1. This CDR3 has 16 amino acids. The junction had 11 bases not matched to a gene; V was cut back by 5 bases and J by 2 bases. Germline V gene data show CDR1 as MNHEY and CDR2 as SMNVEV (reference sequence). The CDR3 loop is CASSPFGQGFPYEQYF. The CDR3 nucleotides are TGTGCCAGCAGTCCCTTCGGACAGGGCTTTCCCTACGAGCAGTACTTC.

This chain connects TRBV7-9 to TRBJ1-1, with 7 bases fitting TRBD1. Per the germline V gene, CDR1 is SEHNR and CDR2 is FQNEAQ (reference sequence). The CDR3 is 14 residues long. V was clipped by 3 bases and J by 4 bases; unmatched bases: 5. The CDR3: CASSFTAGGTEAFF. CDR3 bases: TGTGCCAGCAGCTTCACCGCAGGGGGCACTGAAGCTTTCTTT. Variable domain in full (rest from reference TRBV7-9 and TRBJ1-1): DTGVSQNPRHKITKRGQNVTFRCDPISEHNRLYWYRQTLGQGPEFLTYFQNEAQLEKSRLLSDRFSAERPKGSFSTLEIQRTEQGDSAMYLCASSFTAGGTEAFFGQGTRLTVV.

The V call is TRBV11-2, the J call TRBJ2-7, with no clear D. Trimming left V 2 bases short and J 0 bases short, with 8 bases between. This CDR3 has 14 residues. The germline CDR1 and CDR2 sequences are SGHAT and FQNNGV. The CDR3 DNA follows: TGTGCCAGCAGCTTAAACCCGGTCTCCTACGAGCAGTACTTC. Its translation is CASSLNPVSYEQYF.

The V gene is TRBV7-9, the J gene TRBJ2-5, with TRBD2 matching 9 bases. The length of the CDR3 is 16 residues. Per the germline V gene, CDR1 is SEHNR and CDR2 is FQNEAQ (reference sequence). Losses at the gene ends were 1 base for V and 4 bases for J; bases not matched to a gene: 7. This CDR3 reads CASSLGSSGKLETQYF. The CDR3 region has the DNA TGTGCCAGCAGCTTAGGTTCTAGCGGGAAACTAGAGACCCAGTACTTC.

The genes are TRBV9 and TRBJ2-7; 9 positions agree with TRBD1. Trimming took 3 bases from V and 6 from J; bases not matched to a gene: 10. The germline gives CDR1 SGDLS, CDR2 YYNGEE. The CDR3 has 15 amino acids. CDR3 DNA: TGTGCCAGCAGCGCCCGAGGGACAGGGAGCGGCGAGCAGTACTTC. The encoded protein is CASSARGTGSGEQYF.

The chain is built from TRBV28 and TRBJ1-2; D ambiguous. V lost 8 bases and J lost 4, with 11 bases in between. Germline V gene lookup returns CDR1 MDHEN and CDR2 SYDVKM. This CDR3 is 12 amino acids long. Here the CDR3 reads CASGAGIYGYTF. The CDR3 DNA is TGTGCCAGCGGAGCGGGGATCTATGGCTACACCTTC.

This chain links TRBV4-2 with TRBJ1-5; possible D gene TRBD1, 5 bases. This CDR3 spans 16 amino acids. Germline V gives CDR1 LGHNA, CDR2 YNFKEQ. The ends were cut back, 0 bases at V and 5 bases at J, with 14 bases in the middle. The CDR3 bases are TGTGCCAGCAGCCAAGATAGGCTGGGGGGATATCAGCCCCAGCATTTT. Its protein product is CASSQDRLGGYQPQHF.

CDR3 region: CASSYLTGSNGYTF. The CDR3 DNA sequence: TGTGCCAGCAGTTACTTGACAGGGAGTAATGGCTACACCTTC. The chain recombines TRBV6-6 with TRBJ1-2; 7 bases are shared with TRBD1. This CDR3 is built from 14 residues. V dropped 1 base and J dropped 6; count of bases not matched to a gene: 5. From germline, CDR1 is MNHNY and CDR2 SVGAGI (reference sequence).

This chain connects TRBV6-5 to TRBJ1-6, with TRBD1 matching over 7 bases. The germline gives CDR1 MNHEY, CDR2 SVGAGI. After removal of 7 bases from V and 5 bases from J, the junction contained 8 bases not matched to a gene. The CDR3 is 15 residues long. In DNA, the CDR3 is TGTGCCAGCACCTCGGTAGGGGGCCATAATTCACCCCTCCACTTT. Its protein product is CASTSVGGHNSPLHF.

The count of this clone is one. The rearrangement links TRBV24-1 to TRBJ1-5, with D uncertain. The CDR3 totals 14 residues. CDR1 and CDR2 from the germline V gene are KGHDR and SFDVKD. V was cut by 2 bases and J by 0 bases, with 4 bases left in between. This CDR3 reads CATSDSVSNQPQHF. CDR3 in DNA: TGTGCCACCAGTGATTCTGTTAGCAATCAGCCCCAGCATTTT.